This entry lists 30 T cell receptor beta chains sequenced from one sample in a study of cytomegalovirus exposure and HLA in healthy donors. The study ran its PCR with 60 Vbeta and 13 Jbeta primers. Sequencing used immunoSEQ multiplex PCR; TCRdb keeps in-frame clones, though not all of them. The profile covers approximately 120,000 clones, with about 69% appearing a single time and roughly 3.1% taken by the ten largest. Sequencing was done on a sample of PBMCs. The receptor set was obtained from a man aged 25 to 40 in good health and CMV-seronegative.

The J gene is TRBJ1-6, the V gene TRBV11-1; 10 bases are shared with TRBD1. The CDR3 spans 15 residues. Germline lookup yields CDR1 SGHAT and CDR2 FQDESV (reference sequence). V was clipped by 4 bases and J by 5 bases; unmatched bases: 2. The CDR3, as DNA: TGTGCCAGCAGCTCCGGGACAGGGGATAATTCACCCCTCCACTTT. Its translation is CASSSGTGDNSPLHF.

This chain connects TRBV19 to TRBJ2-3, with D maybe TRBD2 (6 bases). The CDR3 covers 15 residues. Per germline, CDR1 LNHDA and CDR2 SQIVND (reference sequence). Trimming took off 10 bases at V and 5 bases at J, with 22 bases between the two ends. The CDR3 DNA reads as TGTGCCACACACGGCGGTACGGGGGTGGTAGATACGCAGTATTTT. It codes for CATHGGTGVVDTQYF.

This chain joins TRBV15 and TRBJ2-1; 9 nucleotides match TRBD2. V gave up 0 bases and J gave up 6 bases; unmatched junction bases: 6. CDR3 length equals 16 residues. Germline CDR1 LNHNV, CDR2 YYDKDF (reference sequence). CDR3 sequence reads: CATSRDAGGPGNEQFF. In DNA, the CDR3 is TGTGCCACCAGCAGAGATGCGGGAGGGCCAGGCAATGAGCAGTTCTTC.

The V gene is TRBV6-5, the J gene TRBJ2-7; D might be TRBD1 (5 bases). This CDR3 has 13 amino acids. V was pared by 6 bases and J by 1 base, with 10 bases between. Germline CDR1 is MNHEY and CDR2 is SVGAGI. CDR3 DNA sequence: TGTGCCAGCAGCCTGACAGAATCCTACGAGCAGTACTTC. This translates into CASSLTESYEQYF.

The J gene is TRBJ1-5, the V gene TRBV7-2, with 10 bases identical to TRBD1. J gave up 0 bases and V 3 bases, and 5 bases lay outside the gene matches. This CDR3 spans 17 amino acids. CDR1 is SGHTA and CDR2 is FQGNSA in the germline V gene. The CDR3 sequence: CASSLRTGGYSNQPQHF. CDR3 DNA: TGTGCCAGCAGCTTGAGGACAGGGGGATATAGCAATCAGCCCCAGCATTTT.

Comments on this clone: This sample also contains other DNA sequences that code for the same CDR3. This rearrangement joins TRBV5-1 to TRBJ2-2; 10 positions match TRBD1. The CDR3 consists of 16 residues. Germline lookup yields CDR1 SGHRS and CDR2 YFSETQ. Trimming took 6 bases from V and 6 from J; bases not matched to a gene: 11. The CDR3 loop is CASTEPGQGYSGELFF. For the CDR3, the DNA is TGCGCCAGCACTGAACCGGGACAGGGGTATTCCGGGGAGCTGTTTTTT.

The chain combines TRBV30 with TRBJ1-1; D is unclear. Trimming took off 4 bases at V and 4 bases at J, with 16 bases between the two ends. This CDR3 comprises 14 residues. Germline CDR1 GTSNPN, CDR2 SVGIG (reference sequence). This CDR3 is CAWTFGWVGTEAFF. Written as DNA, the CDR3 is TGTGCCTGGACGTTCGGGTGGGTCGGCACTGAAGCTTTCTTT.

This rearrangement joins TRBV15 to TRBJ2-5; 8 nucleotides agree with TRBD2. Per the germline V gene, CDR1 is LNHNV and CDR2 is YYDKDF (reference sequence). V dropped 8 bases and J dropped 4; count of bases not matched to a gene: 12. This CDR3 comprises 15 residues. CDR3 bases: TGTGCCACCGAAACTAGCGGTGAAGGGGTAGAGACCCAGTACTTC. This translates into CATETSGEGVETQYF.

This chain joins TRBV13 and TRBJ2-2; 8 bases align to TRBD2. The CDR3 runs 15 residues. Germline CDR1 reads PRHDT; CDR2 reads FYEKMQ (reference sequence). Trimming cost V 2 bases and J 7 bases; bases outside gene matches: 6. CDR3 residues: CASSLISGSFGELFF. The CDR3 DNA reads TGTGCCAGCAGCTTAATCAGCGGGAGCTTCGGGGAGCTGTTTTTT.

About this clone itself: A junction end diverges from the germline sequence, so it may reflect a read error. V usage is TRBV28 and J usage is TRBJ1-1; 11 positions agree with TRBD1. Germline CDR1 and CDR2: MDHEN and SYDVKM. The CDR3 loop spans 15 amino acids. CDR3 in DNA: TGTGCCAGCAGCCCTGGGGACAGGGGGAACGCTGAAGCTTTCTTT. Encoded protein: CASSPGDRGNAEAFF.

J is TRBJ1-4 and V is TRBV2; a weak D match, TRBD1 (6 bases). Germline V lookup: CDR1 SNHLY, CDR2 FYNNEI. Trimming removed 6 bases at V and 8 bases at J, with 16 bases between. CDR3 length: 14 residues. The CDR3 nucleotides read TGTGCCAGCAGAGAACAGGGCGTGAGCGAAAAACTGTTTTTT. It yields the protein CASREQGVSEKLFF.

The chain uses TRBV29-1 and TRBJ2-7; maybe TRBD2 (5 bases). The V gene's germline CDR1 is SQVTM and CDR2 ANQGSEA. V was pared by 2 bases and J by 3 bases, with 8 bases between. CDR3 size: 12 residues. In nucleotides, the CDR3 is TGCAGCGTTGAACAGAGCGGCTACGAGCAGTACTTC. Its translation: CSVEQSGYEQYF.

J is TRBJ2-1 and V is TRBV4-2; D is possibly TRBD2 (6 bases). Trimming removed 0 bases from V and 10 bases from J, with 25 bases in between. This CDR3 comprises 18 residues. Germline V gives CDR1 LGHNA, CDR2 YNFKEQ. CDR3 in amino acids: CASSQDSPASLAGWEQFF. In DNA, the CDR3 is TGTGCCAGCAGCCAAGATTCTCCCGCCAGCCTTGCGGGATGGGAGCAGTTCTTC.

The chain employs TRBV28 and TRBJ1-4; 7 nucleotides line up with TRBD1. The germline gives CDR1 MDHEN, CDR2 SYDVKM. This CDR3 is built from 15 residues. Germline trimming cut 2 bases from V and 7 bases from J; bases unmatched to any gene: 7. The CDR3 sequence is CASSLPLTGSEKLFF. CDR3 DNA: TGTGCCAGCAGTTTACCGTTGACAGGGAGTGAAAAACTGTTTTTT.

The chain has TRBV7-2 and TRBJ1-5, with D uncertain. This CDR3 spans 14 amino acids. CDR1 and CDR2 (germline): SGHTA, FQGNSA. Trimming left V 1 base short and J 5 bases short, with 9 bases between. Here the CDR3 reads CASSLGGRDQPQHF. In DNA, the CDR3 is TGTGCCAGCAGCTTAGGAGGGCGTGATCAGCCCCAGCATTTT.

This chain connects TRBV2 to TRBJ2-1; maybe TRBD2 (5 bases). In germline, CDR1 is SNHLY, CDR2 FYNNEI. CDR3 length equals 11 residues. The V and J ends lost 6 bases and 12 bases respectively, with 12 bases between them. The CDR3 bases are TGTGCCAGCAGCGAGCAACGGGGGCAGTTCTTC. Amino acids: CASSEQRGQFF.

This rearrangement joins TRBV11-2 to TRBJ2-3; D unresolved. Trimming removed 6 bases at V and 4 bases at J, with 8 bases between. The CDR3 spans 12 residues. Germline V gene sequence: CDR1 SGHAT, CDR2 FQNNGV. DNA for the CDR3: TGTGCCAGCAGATCTTACTCAGATACGCAGTATTTT. It is translated as CASRSYSDTQYF.

The V and J genes are TRBV19 and TRBJ1-1; D remains unclear. The CDR3 is made up of 14 amino acids. Germline CDR1 LNHDA, CDR2 SQIVND (reference sequence). V gave up 2 bases and J gave up 1 base, with 8 bases separating them. CDR3 coding DNA: TGTGCCAGTAGTATATATATAGAGAACACTGAAGCTTTCTTT. It translates to CASSIYIENTEAFF.

This chain joins TRBV29-1 and TRBJ2-1; 7 nucleotides agree with TRBD1. This CDR3 spans 15 amino acids. CDR1 is SQVTM, CDR2 ANQGSEA, per germline. V was clipped by 1 base and J by 6 bases; unmatched bases: 9. DNA for the CDR3: TGCAGCGTTGAAGTTTGGGACAGCCAAATCAATGAGCAGTTCTTC. It encodes CSVEVWDSQINEQFF.

The chain employs TRBV7-9 and TRBJ2-1; TRBD1 matches at 11 bases. Germline trimming cut 5 bases from V and 5 bases from J; bases unmatched to any gene: 5. CDR3 length: 15 residues. CDR1 is SEHNR, CDR2 FQNEAQ, per germline (reference sequence). The CDR3 bases are TGTGCCAGCAGCACTGGACAGGGGGCACACAATGAGCAGTTCTTC. This sequence encodes CASSTGQGAHNEQFF.

The V call is TRBV29-1, the J call TRBJ2-5; D is uncertain. The J call may be in error: the DNA end matches TRBJ2-7 better. The CDR3 extends over 12 amino acids. The germline CDR1 and CDR2 sequences are SQVTM and ANQGSEA. This CDR3 reads CSVEHTNYEQYF. CDR3 sequence (DNA): TGCAGCGTTGAGCACACTAACTACGAGCAGTACTTC.

This chain connects TRBV7-9 to TRBJ2-7, with 7 positions matching TRBD2. Germline lookup yields CDR1 SEHNR and CDR2 FQNEAQ (reference sequence). The CDR3 consists of 15 residues. J gave up 3 bases and V 1 base, and 6 bases lay outside the gene matches. The CDR3 region is CASSLGAGLHYEQYF. The CDR3 DNA reads TGTGCCAGCAGCTTAGGAGCGGGACTACACTACGAGCAGTACTTC. The variable domain in full, completed from reference TRBV7-9 and TRBJ2-7, reads DTGVSQNPRHKITKRGQNVTFRCDPISEHNRLYWYRQTLGQGPEFLTYFQNEAQLEKSRLLSDRFSAERPKGSFSTLEIQRTEQGDSAMYLCASSLGAGLHYEQYFGPGTRLTVT.

The V call is TRBV7-9, the J call TRBJ2-5; 8 bases line up with TRBD1. This CDR3 region has 14 residues. CDR1 and CDR2 (germline): SEHNR, FQNEAQ (reference sequence). The trim removed 4 bases at V and 5 bases at J, leaving 6 bases unmatched. The CDR3 coding sequence is TGTGCCAGCAGCTCGGGGACAGGTTCGGAGACCCAGTACTTC. As protein: CASSSGTGSETQYF. Filled out from reference TRBV7-9 and TRBJ2-5, the complete variable domain reads DTGVSQNPRHKITKRGQNVTFRCDPISEHNRLYWYRQTLGQGPEFLTYFQNEAQLEKSRLLSDRFSAERPKGSFSTLEIQRTEQGDSAMYLCASSSGTGSETQYFGPGTRLLVL.

The rearrangement joins TRBV19 to TRBJ2-1, with 8 positions matching TRBD2. This CDR3 spans 16 amino acids. J lost 9 bases, V lost 10 bases, and 20 bases had no gene match. Germline-derived CDR1 and CDR2 are LNHDA and SQIVND (reference sequence). For the CDR3, the DNA is TGTGCCACCTTTAGCGGGATCGGTTCTTTTAGTGTTGAGCAGTTCTTC. This translates into CATFSGIGSFSVEQFF.

This clone has a single count. The chain joins TRBV7-9 to TRBJ2-7, with 9 bases fitting TRBD2. Trimming cost V 2 bases and J 0 bases; bases outside gene matches: 8. The germline gives CDR1 SEHNR, CDR2 FQNEAQ (reference sequence). CDR3 length: 17 amino acids. CDR3 region: CASSLLAGPSSSYEQYF. The CDR3 bases are TGTGCCAGCAGCTTACTAGCGGGACCCTCAAGCTCCTACGAGCAGTACTTC.

This clone was recorded only once. This sequence joins TRBV4-3 and TRBJ2-3; the match to TRBD1 covers 9 bases. With V trimmed by 2 bases and J by 6 bases, 3 bases remained unmatched. CDR1 and CDR2 (germline): LGHNA, YSLEER. The CDR3 contains 14 residues. The CDR3 sequence is CASSQRTGADTQYF. The DNA of the CDR3 is TGCGCCAGCAGCCAAAGGACAGGGGCCGATACGCAGTATTTT.

The rearrangement links TRBV5-1 to TRBJ2-7; 7 bases align to TRBD1. After removal of 4 bases from V and 6 bases from J, the junction contained 22 bases not matched to a gene. CDR1 is SGHRS and CDR2 is YFSETQ in the germline V gene. The CDR3 extends over 18 amino acids. The CDR3: CASSRMTGSGARSAEQYF. DNA for the CDR3: TGCGCCAGCAGCAGAATGACAGGGTCAGGGGCCAGGTCTGCCGAGCAGTACTTC.

In this sample, this clone turned up a few times. This chain connects TRBV5-1 to TRBJ1-1, with TRBD1 matching 8 bases. Germline CDR1 reads SGHRS; CDR2 reads YFSETQ. J gave up 4 bases and V 4 bases, and 3 bases lay outside the gene matches. The CDR3 consists of 13 residues. The CDR3 DNA follows: TGCGCCAGCAGCGCCGACAGGGGCACTGAAGCTTTCTTT. Translating gives CASSADRGTEAFF.

This clone was observed once. The V call is TRBV30, the J call TRBJ1-5; D is perhaps TRBD1 (5 bases). The germline V gene encodes CDR1 GTSNPN and CDR2 SVGIG (reference sequence). This CDR3 spans 14 amino acids. Trimming took off 6 bases at V and 2 bases at J, with 14 bases between the two ends. DNA of the CDR3: TGTGCCTGCAGGGTAGGGGAGGGCAATCAGCCCCAGCATTTT. Translating it yields CACRVGEGNQPQHF.

The genes are TRBV4-1 and TRBJ2-7, with 9 bases matching TRBD2. The CDR3 has 15 amino acids. J was trimmed by 3 bases and V by 4 bases; bases with no gene match: 7. The germline gives CDR1 MGHRA, CDR2 YSYEKL. The CDR3 DNA reads as TGCGCCAGCAGCCGGGGGCGGGAGGGAGGCTACGAGCAGTACTTC. It specifies CASSRGREGGYEQYF.